This T cell receptor beta chain appears in the sequencing data of a study of cytomegalovirus exposure and HLA in healthy donors. Germline V lookup: CDR1 LNHNV, CDR2 YYDKDF (reference sequence). Between the trimmed V and J ends, which lost 0 bases and 6 bases, there was a span of 18 bases. The length of the CDR3 is 17 residues. This PCR relied on a set of 60 Vbeta primers and 13 Jbeta primers. Some clones are missing from TCRdb's copy, which holds only in-frame ones; the method was immunoSEQ multiplex PCR. The table lists about 120,000 clones, 60% to 85% of them singletons. This clone has just one count.

What was sequenced was PBMCs. The sequence was collected from a woman aged 25-40 years in good health and CMV-seropositive. V and J are TRBV15 and TRBJ2-1, with a tentative D call TRBD1 (5 bases). CDR3 sequence (DNA): TGTGCCACCAGCAGAGATCGAACAAGGGGATTGGGCAATGAGCAGTTCTTC. Translating it yields CATSRDRTRGLGNEQFF.